This T cell receptor beta chain came from a study of T cell changes during pregnancy in multiple sclerosis. J lost 4 bases, V lost 6 bases, and 1 base had no gene match. CDR1 and CDR2 from the germline V gene are MDHEN and SYDVKM. The CDR3 is 13 amino acids. TCRdb's copy holds only in-frame clones and misses some; the assay was immunoSEQ multiplex PCR. Of 85,000 to 100,000 clones in the sample, roughly 90% were seen once. The clonotype comes from a female donor with multiple sclerosis, enrolled in a pregnancy study. The chain has TRBV28 and TRBJ2-1; 9 nucleotides line up with TRBD2. This specimen was peripheral blood, taken before pregnancy. This CDR3 is CASRAGGYNEQFF. DNA of the CDR3: TGTGCCAGCAGAGCGGGGGGATACAATGAGCAGTTCTTC.